Listed here are 4 T cell receptor beta chains from one sample, sequenced in a study of blood T cell repertoires in COVID-19. Sequencing used immunoSEQ multiplex PCR; TCRdb keeps in-frame clones, though not all of them. Of a few hundred thousand clones listed, about 88% are singletons. The material sequenced was peripheral blood. All receptors come from a man aged 40-49 years with active or convalescent COVID-19.

V is TRBV5-4 and J is TRBJ1-2; the D gene is possibly TRBD1 (6 bases). Trimming took off 3 bases at V and 0 bases at J, with 12 bases between the two ends. From germline, CDR1 is SGHNT and CDR2 YYREEE (reference sequence). The CDR3 is 15 residues long. CDR3 in DNA: TGTGCCAGCAGCTCCCCGGGACAACCTAACTATGGCTACACCTTC. As protein: CASSSPGQPNYGYTF.

The rearrangement uses TRBV28 and TRBJ1-5; TRBD1 agrees at 8 bases. The CDR3 totals 16 residues. Trimming at V came to 5 bases and at J to 3 bases, leaving 9 bases not matched to a gene. Germline-derived CDR1 and CDR2 are MDHEN and SYDVKM. CDR3 amino acids: CASSPDRVGANQPQHF. The CDR3 DNA is TGTGCCAGCAGTCCGGACAGGGTAGGGGCCAATCAGCCCCAGCATTTT.

The chain couples TRBV7-3 to TRBJ1-1; 8 bases match TRBD1. This CDR3 is 15 amino acids long. The germline V gene encodes CDR1 SGHTA and CDR2 FQGTGA. The ends lost 4 bases at V and 4 bases at J; junction bases unmatched: 8. The CDR3 coding sequence is TGTGCCAGCAGCTCACAGGGGGTTAAGCCCACTGAAGCTTTCTTT. It yields the protein CASSSQGVKPTEAFF.

The chain links TRBV5-1 to TRBJ1-2; no clear D. Germline CDR1 SGHRS, CDR2 YFSETQ. The CDR3 runs to 14 residues. Trimming removed 0 bases at V and 8 bases at J, with 14 bases between. CDR3 coding DNA: TGCGCCAGCAGCTTGGAGGCAGGCCCCGCCGGCTACACCTTC. Translation gives CASSLEAGPAGYTF.